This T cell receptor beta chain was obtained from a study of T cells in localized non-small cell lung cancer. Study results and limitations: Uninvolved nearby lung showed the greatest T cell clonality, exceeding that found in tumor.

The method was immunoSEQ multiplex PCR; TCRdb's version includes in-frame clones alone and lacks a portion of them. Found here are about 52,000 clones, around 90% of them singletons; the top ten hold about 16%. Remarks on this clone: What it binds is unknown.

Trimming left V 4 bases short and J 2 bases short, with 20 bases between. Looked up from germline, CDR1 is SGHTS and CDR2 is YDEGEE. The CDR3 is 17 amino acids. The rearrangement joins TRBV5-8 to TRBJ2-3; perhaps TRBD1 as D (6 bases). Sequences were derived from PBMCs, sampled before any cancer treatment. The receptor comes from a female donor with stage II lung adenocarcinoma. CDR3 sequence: CASSHYRVWGITDTQYF. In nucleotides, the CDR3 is TGTGCCAGCAGCCACTACAGGGTGTGGGGTATCACAGATACGCAGTATTTT.